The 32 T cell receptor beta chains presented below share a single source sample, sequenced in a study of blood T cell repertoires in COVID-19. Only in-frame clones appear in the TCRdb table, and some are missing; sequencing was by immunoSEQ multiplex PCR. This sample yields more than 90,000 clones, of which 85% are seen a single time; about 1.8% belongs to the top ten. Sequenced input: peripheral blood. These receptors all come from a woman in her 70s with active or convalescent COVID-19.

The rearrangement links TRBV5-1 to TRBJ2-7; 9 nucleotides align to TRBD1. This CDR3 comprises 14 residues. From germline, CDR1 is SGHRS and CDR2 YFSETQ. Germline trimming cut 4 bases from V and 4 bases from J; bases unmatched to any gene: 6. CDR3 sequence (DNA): TGCGCCAGCAGCCCCACGGGACAGGGATACGAGCAGTACTTC. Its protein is CASSPTGQGYEQYF.

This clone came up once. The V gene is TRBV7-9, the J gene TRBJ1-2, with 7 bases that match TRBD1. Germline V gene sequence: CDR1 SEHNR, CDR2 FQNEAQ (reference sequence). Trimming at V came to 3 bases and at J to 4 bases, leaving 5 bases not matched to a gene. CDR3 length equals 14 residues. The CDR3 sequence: CASSLGTEPYGYTF. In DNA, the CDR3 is TGTGCCAGCAGCTTGGGGACAGAGCCCTATGGCTACACCTTC.

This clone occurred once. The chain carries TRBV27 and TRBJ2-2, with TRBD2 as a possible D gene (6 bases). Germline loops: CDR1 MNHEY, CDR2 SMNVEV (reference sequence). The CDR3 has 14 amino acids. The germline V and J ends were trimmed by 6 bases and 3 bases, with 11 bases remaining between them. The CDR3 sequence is CASRWGVDTGELFF. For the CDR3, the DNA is TGTGCCAGCAGATGGGGGGTTGACACCGGGGAGCTGTTTTTT.

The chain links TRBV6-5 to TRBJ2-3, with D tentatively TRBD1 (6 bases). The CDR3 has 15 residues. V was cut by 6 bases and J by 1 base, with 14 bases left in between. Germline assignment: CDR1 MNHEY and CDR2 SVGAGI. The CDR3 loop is CASSLWTVGTDTQYF. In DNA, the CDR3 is TGTGCCAGCAGCCTTTGGACAGTGGGCACAGATACGCAGTATTTT.

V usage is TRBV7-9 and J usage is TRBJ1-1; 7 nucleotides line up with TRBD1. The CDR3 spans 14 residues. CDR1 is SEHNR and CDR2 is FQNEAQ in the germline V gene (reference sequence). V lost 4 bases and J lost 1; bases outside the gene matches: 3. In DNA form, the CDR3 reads TGTGCCAGCAGCTGGGGACAGACGAACACTGAAGCTTTCTTT. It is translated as CASSWGQTNTEAFF.

The CDR3 is CASSDRRGTSTDTQYF. In nucleotides, the CDR3 is TGTGCCAGCAGCGACCGGCGGGGGACAAGCACAGATACGCAGTATTTT. The genes are TRBV9 and TRBJ2-3; a weak D match, TRBD2 (7 bases). This CDR3 is 16 amino acids long. Germline V gene lookup returns CDR1 SGDLS and CDR2 YYNGEE. Trimming took 3 bases from V and 0 from J, leaving 14 bases between them.

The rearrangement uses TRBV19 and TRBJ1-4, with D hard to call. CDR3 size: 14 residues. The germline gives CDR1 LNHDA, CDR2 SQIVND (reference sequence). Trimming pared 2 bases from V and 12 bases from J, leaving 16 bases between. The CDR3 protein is CASSITAGTLELFF. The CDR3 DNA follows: TGTGCCAGTAGTATAACGGCAGGTACTTTGGAACTGTTTTTT.

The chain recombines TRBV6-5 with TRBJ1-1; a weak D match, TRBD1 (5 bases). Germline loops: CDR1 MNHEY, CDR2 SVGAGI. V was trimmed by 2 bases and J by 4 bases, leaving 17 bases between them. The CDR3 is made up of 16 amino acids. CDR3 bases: TGTGCCAGCAGTTACCCTAGGAGCGGGGGAGGCACTGAAGCTTTCTTT. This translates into CASSYPRSGGGTEAFF.

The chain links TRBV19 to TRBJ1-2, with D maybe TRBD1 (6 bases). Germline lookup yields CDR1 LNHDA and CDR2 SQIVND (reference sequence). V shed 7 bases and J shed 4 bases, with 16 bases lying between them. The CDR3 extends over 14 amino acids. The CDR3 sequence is CASNRDAGGYGYTF. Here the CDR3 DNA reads TGTGCCAGTAACAGGGACGCGGGGGGCTATGGCTACACCTTC.

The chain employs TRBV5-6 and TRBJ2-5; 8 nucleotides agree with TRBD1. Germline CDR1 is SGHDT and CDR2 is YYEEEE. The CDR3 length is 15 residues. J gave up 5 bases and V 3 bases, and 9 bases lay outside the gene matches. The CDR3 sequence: CASSSTRTGSETQYF. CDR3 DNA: TGTGCCAGCAGCTCAACCAGGACAGGGAGCGAGACCCAGTACTTC.

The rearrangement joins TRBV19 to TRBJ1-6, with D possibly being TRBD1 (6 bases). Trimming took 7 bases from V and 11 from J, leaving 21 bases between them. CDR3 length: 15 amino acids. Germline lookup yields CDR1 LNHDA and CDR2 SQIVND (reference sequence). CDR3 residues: CASTNVGQGKPPLHF. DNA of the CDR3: TGTGCCAGTACCAATGTCGGGCAGGGGAAGCCACCCCTCCACTTT.

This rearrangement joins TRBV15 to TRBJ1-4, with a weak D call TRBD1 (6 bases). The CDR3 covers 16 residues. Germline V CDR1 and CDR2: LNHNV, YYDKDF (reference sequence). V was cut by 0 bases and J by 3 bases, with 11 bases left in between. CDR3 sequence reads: CATSRDAGAPNEKLFF. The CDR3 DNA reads TGTGCCACCAGCAGAGACGCAGGGGCGCCTAATGAAAAACTGTTTTTT.

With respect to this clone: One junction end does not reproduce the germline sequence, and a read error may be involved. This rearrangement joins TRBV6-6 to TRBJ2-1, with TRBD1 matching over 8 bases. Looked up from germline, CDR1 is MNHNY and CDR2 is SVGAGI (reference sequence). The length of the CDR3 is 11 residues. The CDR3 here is CASSWTGPTIF. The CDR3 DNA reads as TGTGCCAGCAGTTGGACAGGGCCCACGATCTTC.

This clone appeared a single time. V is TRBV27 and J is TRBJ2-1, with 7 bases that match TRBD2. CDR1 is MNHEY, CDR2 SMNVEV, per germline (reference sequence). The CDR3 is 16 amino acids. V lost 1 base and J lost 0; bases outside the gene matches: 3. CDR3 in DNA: TGTGCCAGCAGTTTATTTCTAGCGGTCTCCTACAATGAGCAGTTCTTC. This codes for CASSLFLAVSYNEQFF.

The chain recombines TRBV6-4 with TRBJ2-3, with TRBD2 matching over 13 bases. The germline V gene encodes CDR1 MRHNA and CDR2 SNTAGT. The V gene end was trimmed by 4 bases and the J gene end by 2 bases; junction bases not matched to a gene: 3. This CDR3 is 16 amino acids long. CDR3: CASSAGLAGDTDTQYF. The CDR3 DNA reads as TGTGCCAGCAGTGCCGGACTAGCGGGAGACACAGATACGCAGTATTTT.

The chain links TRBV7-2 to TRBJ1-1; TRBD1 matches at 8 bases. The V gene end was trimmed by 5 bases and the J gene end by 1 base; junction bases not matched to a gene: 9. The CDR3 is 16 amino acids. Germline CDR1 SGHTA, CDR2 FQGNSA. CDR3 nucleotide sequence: TGTGCCAGCAGCCCCGGGACAGGCCTATCGAACACTGAAGCTTTCTTT. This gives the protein CASSPGTGLSNTEAFF.

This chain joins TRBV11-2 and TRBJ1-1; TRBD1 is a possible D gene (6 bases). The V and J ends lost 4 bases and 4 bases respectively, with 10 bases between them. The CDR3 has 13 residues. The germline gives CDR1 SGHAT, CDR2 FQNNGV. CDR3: CASSSQGTTEAFF. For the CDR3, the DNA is TGTGCCAGCAGCTCCCAGGGGACCACTGAAGCTTTCTTT.

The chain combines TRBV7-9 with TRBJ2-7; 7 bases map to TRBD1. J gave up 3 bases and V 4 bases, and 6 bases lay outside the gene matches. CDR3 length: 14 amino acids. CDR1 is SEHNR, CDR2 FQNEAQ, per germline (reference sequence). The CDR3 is CASSSLRDSYEQYF. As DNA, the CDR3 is TGTGCCAGCAGCTCACTCCGGGACAGCTACGAGCAGTACTTC.

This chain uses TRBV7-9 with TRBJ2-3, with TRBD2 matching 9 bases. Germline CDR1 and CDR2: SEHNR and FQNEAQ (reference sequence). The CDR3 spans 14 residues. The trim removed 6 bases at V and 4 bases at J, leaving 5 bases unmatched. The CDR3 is CASSNGLASDTQYF. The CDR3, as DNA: TGTGCCAGCAGTAATGGACTAGCGTCAGATACGCAGTATTTT.

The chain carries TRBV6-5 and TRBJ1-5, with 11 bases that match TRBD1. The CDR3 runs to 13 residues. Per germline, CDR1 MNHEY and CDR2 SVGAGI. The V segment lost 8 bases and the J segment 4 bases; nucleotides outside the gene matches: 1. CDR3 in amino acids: CASWDRGNQPQHF. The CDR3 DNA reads TGTGCCAGCTGGGACAGGGGGAATCAGCCCCAGCATTTT.

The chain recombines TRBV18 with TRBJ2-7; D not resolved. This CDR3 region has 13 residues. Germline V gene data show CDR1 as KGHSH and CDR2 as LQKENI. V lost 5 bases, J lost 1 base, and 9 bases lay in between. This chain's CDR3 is CASSGSTSYEQYF. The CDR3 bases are TGTGCCAGCTCAGGCAGTACGTCCTACGAGCAGTACTTC. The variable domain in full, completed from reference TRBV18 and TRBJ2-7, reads NAGVMQNPRHLVRRRGQEARLRCSPMKGHSHVYWYRQLPEEGLKFMVYLQKENIIDESGMPKERFSAEFPKEGPSILRIQQVVRGDSAAYFCASSGSTSYEQYFGPGTRLTVT.

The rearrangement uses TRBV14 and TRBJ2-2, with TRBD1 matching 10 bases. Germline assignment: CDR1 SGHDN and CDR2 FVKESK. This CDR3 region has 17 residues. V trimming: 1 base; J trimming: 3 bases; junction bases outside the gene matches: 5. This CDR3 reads CASSQGPGQGYTGELFF. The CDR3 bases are TGTGCCAGCAGCCAAGGCCCGGGACAGGGGTACACCGGGGAGCTGTTTTTT.

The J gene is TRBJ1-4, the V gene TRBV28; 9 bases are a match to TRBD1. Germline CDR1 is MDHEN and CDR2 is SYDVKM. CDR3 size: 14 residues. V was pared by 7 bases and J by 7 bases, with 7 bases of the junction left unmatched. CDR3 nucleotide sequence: TGTGCCAGCACCACACAGGGGGCGGGTGAAAAACTGTTTTTT. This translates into CASTTQGAGEKLFF.

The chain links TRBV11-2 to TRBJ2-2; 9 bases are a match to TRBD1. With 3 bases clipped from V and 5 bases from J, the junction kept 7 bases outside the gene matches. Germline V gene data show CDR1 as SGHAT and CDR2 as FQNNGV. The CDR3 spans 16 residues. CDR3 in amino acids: CASSLAGTGSTGELFF. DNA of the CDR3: TGTGCCAGCAGCTTGGCCGGGACAGGGAGTACCGGGGAGCTGTTTTTT.

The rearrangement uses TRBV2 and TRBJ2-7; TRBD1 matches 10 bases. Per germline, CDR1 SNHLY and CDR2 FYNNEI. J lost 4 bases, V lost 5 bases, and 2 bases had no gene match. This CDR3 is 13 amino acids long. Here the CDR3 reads CASSRDRGYEQYF. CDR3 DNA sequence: TGTGCCAGCAGTAGGGACAGGGGATACGAGCAGTACTTC.

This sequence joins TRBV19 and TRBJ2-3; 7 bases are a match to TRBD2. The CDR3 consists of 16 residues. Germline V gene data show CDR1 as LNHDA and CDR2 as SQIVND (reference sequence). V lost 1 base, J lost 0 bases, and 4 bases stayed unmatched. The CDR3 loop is CASSIGGRASTDTQYF. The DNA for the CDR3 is TGTGCCAGTAGTATAGGAGGGAGGGCTAGCACAGATACGCAGTATTTT.

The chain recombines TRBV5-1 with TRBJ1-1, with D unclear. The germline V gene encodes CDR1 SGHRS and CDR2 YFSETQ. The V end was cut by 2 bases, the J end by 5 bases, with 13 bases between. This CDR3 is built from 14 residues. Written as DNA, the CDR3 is TGCGCCAGCAGCTTCGTGGGAGAGGGAACTGAAGCTTTCTTT. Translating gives CASSFVGEGTEAFF. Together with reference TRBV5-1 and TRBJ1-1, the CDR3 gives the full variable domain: KAGVTQTPRYLIKTRGQQVTLSCSPISGHRSVSWYQQTPGQGLQFLFEYFSETQRNKGNFPGRFSGRQFSNSRSEMNVSTLELGDSALYLCASSFVGEGTEAFFGQGTRLTVV.

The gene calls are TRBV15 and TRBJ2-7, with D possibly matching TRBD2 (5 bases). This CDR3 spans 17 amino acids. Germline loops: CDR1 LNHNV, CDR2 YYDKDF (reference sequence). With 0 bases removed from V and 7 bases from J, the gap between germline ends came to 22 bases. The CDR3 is CATSRDKGGSVGTEQYF. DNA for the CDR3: TGTGCCACCAGCAGAGATAAAGGTGGTAGCGTGGGCACAGAGCAGTACTTC.

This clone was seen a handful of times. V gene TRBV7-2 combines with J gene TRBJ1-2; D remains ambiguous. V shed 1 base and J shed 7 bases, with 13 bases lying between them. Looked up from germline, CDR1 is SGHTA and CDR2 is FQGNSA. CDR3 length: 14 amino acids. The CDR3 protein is CASSLVPGFGGYTF. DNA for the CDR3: TGTGCCAGCAGCTTAGTTCCGGGGTTCGGTGGCTACACCTTC.

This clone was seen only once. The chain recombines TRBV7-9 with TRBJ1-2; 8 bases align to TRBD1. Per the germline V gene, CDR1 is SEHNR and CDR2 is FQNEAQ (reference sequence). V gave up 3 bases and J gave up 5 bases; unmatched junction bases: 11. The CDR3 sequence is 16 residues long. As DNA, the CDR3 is TGTGCCAGCAGCTTGTGGCAGGGGGCGTCACGTTATGGCTACACCTTC. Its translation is CASSLWQGASRYGYTF.

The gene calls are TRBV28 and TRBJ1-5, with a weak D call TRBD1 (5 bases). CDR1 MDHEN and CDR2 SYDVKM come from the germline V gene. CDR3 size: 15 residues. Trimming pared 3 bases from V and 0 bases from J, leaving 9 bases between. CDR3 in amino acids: CASSFRVHSNQPQHF. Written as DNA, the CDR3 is TGTGCCAGCAGTTTCAGGGTACATAGCAATCAGCCCCAGCATTTT.

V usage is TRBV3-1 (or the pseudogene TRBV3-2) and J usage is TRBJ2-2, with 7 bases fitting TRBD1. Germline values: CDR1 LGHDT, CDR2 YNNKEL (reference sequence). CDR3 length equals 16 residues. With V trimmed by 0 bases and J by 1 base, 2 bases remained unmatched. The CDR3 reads CASSQDRTGNTGELFF. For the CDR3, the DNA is TGTGCCAGCAGCCAAGATCGGACAGGGAACACCGGGGAGCTGTTTTTT.